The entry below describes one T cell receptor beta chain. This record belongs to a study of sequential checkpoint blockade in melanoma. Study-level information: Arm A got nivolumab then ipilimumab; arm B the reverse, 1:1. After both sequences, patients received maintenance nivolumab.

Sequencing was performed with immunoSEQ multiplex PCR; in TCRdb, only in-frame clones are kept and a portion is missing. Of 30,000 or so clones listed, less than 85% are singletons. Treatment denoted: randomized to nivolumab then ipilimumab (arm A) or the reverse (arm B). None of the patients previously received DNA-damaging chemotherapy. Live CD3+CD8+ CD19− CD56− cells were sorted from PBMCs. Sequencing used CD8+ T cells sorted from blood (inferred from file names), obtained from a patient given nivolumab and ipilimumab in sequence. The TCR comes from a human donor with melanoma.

CDR3 sequence reads: CASSQTGNSYEQYF. CDR3 DNA sequence: TGTGCCAGCAGCCAGACAGGGAATTCCTACGAGCAGTACTTC. The rearrangement links TRBV28 to TRBJ2-7; 7 positions agree with TRBD1. Trimming took 6 bases from V and 1 from J; bases not matched to a gene: 6. Per germline, CDR1 MDHEN and CDR2 SYDVKM. This CDR3 comprises 14 residues.